This T cell receptor beta chain was documented in a study of early T cells in non-severe SARS-CoV-2 infection (dated by TCRdb to about 2021). As for the study more broadly: Because TCR sequencing relied on bulk RNA taken from unsorted whole blood, pairing of alpha and beta chains was not possible.

Receptor amplification or capture employed 5' RACE. The sequencing machine was a NextSeq 500. Unique molecular identifiers were attached to individual cDNA molecules in the TCR library protocol so that sequencing error and PCR bias could be corrected. TCR alpha and beta chains were both sequenced, and the abundances of alpha and beta sequences in each sample were closely correlated with each other. The original methods were these. Decombinator V4 was used to annotate the V gene, J gene and CDR3 of the TCR sequences. Expanded TCRs were defined as changing significantly between any two time points under a Poisson model with p below 0.0001. TCR abundances were normalised to the total number of TCRs sequenced per sample and were expressed as counts per million. MAIT TCRs were defined by TRAV1-2 paired with TRAJ12, TRAJ20 or TRAJ33, and iNKT TCRs by TRAV10 paired with TRAJ18. A search of VDJdb, accessed on 1 November 2021, was run for TCRs annotated to CMV, EBV and SARS-CoV-2, with TCRs annotated for multiple antigens excluded. TCRdb reworked the public reads: Q25 trimming with fastp, MiXCR clone assembly, productive beta chains retained. Rows with one shared CDR3 protein collapse into an entry with the most common genes and DNA. These V and J calls are TCRdb output, not the study's own analysis. The sample includes some 37,000 distinct CDR3 sequences, with nearly 10% observed a single time. The ten largest clones add up to 9% to 15% of the sample.

What the authors observed across the whole study: VDJdb matching was skewed toward anti-spike CD8 responses, so virus-specific expansions were likely underestimated and private and CD4 specificities were missed.

Set within a cohort of healthcare workers in London, UK, this nested case-control study involved weekly PCR testing of nasopharyngeal swabs along with blood sampling. Healthcare workers were enrolled in the week of the UK lockdown, from 23 to 31 March 2020, and were followed every week for up to about 15 weeks. Based on the germline V gene, the CDR1 and CDR2 sequences are SGHDT and YYEEEE. The V end loses 1 base and the J end loses 1 base, and a stretch of 5 bases separates them. The CDR3 spans 14 residues, from the cysteine through the phenylalanine. Only CDR3 DNA remains: 42 bases, in frame from the first base. This clonotype is medium-sized (0.01 to 0.1%). The target of this receptor is not known. No much larger clone exists at a distance of one base, and base qualities are not known.

The chain couples TRBV5-6 to TRBJ2-2, with the D segment identity uncertain. This TCR came from an adult who was a healthcare worker with PCR-confirmed SARS-CoV-2 infection or an uninfected control (not recorded which). The sequenced sample was whole blood. CDR3 protein: CASSLWGNTGELFF. The nucleotides are TGTGCCAGCAGCTTGTGGGGGAACACCGGGGAGCTGTTTTTT.